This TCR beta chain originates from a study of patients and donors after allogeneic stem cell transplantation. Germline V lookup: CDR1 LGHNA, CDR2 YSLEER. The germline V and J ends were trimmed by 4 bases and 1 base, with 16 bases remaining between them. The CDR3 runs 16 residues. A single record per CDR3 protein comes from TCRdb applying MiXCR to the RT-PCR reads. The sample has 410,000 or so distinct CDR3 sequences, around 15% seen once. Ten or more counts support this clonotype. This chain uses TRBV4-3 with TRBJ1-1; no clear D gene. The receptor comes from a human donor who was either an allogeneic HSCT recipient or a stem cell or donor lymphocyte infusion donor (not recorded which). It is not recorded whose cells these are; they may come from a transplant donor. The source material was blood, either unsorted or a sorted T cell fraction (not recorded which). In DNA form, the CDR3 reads TGCGCCAGCAGCCCACGAGTTGAGGGATCGAACACTGAAGCTTTCTTT. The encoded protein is CASSPRVEGSNTEAFF.